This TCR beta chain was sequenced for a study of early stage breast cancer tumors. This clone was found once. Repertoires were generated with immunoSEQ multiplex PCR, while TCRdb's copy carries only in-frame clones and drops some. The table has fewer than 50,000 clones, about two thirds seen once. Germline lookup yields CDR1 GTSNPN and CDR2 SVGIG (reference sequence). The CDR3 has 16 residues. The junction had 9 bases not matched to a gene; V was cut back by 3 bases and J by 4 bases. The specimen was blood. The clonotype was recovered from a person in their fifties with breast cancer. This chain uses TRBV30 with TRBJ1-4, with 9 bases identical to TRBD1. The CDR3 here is CAWRRTGASINEKLFF. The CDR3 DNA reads TGTGCCTGGAGACGGACAGGGGCCAGCATTAATGAAAAACTGTTTTTT.